The 3 T cell receptor beta chains presented below share a single source sample, sequenced in a study of shared clonotypes between healthy human individuals. The repertoire was sequenced with immunoSEQ multiplex PCR; TCRdb's copy has only in-frame clones and lacks some. The sample shows 2 million to 3 million clones, more than 85% of them seen only once. Sequencing was performed on naive CD4+ T cells from PBMCs. Sample subset: CD45RA+ positively selected. Every receptor here comes from a man aged 18 to 30 in good health. Some clones in this sample may be carry-over from other donors' samples.

The chain couples TRBV15 to TRBJ1-2; D is undetermined. Germline V CDR1 and CDR2: LNHNV, YYDKDF (reference sequence). V was pared by 0 bases and J by 3 bases, with 11 bases between. This CDR3 is built from 15 residues. The DNA for the CDR3 is TGTGCCACCAGCAGAGATCTAAGGGCGGACTATGGCTACACCTTC. This translates into CATSRDLRADYGYTF.

This clone was picked up a small number of times. The chain uses TRBV9 and TRBJ2-5; 10 bases are shared with TRBD2. The germline V gene has CDR1 SGDLS and CDR2 YYNGEE. The CDR3 has 18 amino acids. V was clipped by 4 bases and J by 4 bases; unmatched bases: 16. In DNA, the CDR3 is TGTGCCAGCAGCCAAGGGGGTAGCGGGAGGCTTAGGGGAGAGACCCAGTACTTC. It yields the protein CASSQGGSGRLRGETQYF.

The genes are TRBV5-1 and TRBJ2-3; 7 nucleotides agree with TRBD2. Germline CDR1 SGHRS, CDR2 YFSETQ. This CDR3 is 16 amino acids long. V was pared by 4 bases and J by 0 bases, with 8 bases of the junction left unmatched. CDR3 nucleotides: TGCGCCAGCAGCCGAGGGGCTAGCGGCAGCACAGATACGCAGTATTTT. Its translation is CASSRGASGSTDTQYF. The variable domain in full, completed from reference TRBV5-1 and TRBJ2-3, reads KAGVTQTPRYLIKTRGQQVTLSCSPISGHRSVSWYQQTPGQGLQFLFEYFSETQRNKGNFPGRFSGRQFSNSRSEMNVSTLELGDSALYLCASSRGASGSTDTQYFGPGTRLTVL.